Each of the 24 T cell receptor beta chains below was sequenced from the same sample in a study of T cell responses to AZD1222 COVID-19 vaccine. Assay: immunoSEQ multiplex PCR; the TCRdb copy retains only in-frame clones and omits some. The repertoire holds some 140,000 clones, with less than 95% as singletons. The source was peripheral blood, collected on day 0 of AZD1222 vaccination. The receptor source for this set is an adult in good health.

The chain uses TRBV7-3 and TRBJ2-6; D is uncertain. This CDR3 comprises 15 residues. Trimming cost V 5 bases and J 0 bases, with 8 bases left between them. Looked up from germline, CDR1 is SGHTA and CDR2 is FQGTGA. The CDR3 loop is CASSLLNSGANVLTF. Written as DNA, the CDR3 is TGTGCCAGCAGCCTCCTTAACTCTGGGGCCAACGTCCTGACTTTC.

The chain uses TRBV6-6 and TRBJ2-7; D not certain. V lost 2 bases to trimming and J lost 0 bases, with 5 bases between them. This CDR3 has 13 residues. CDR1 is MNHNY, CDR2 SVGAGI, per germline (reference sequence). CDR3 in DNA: TGTGCCAGCAGTTACGGGGACTCCTACGAGCAGTACTTC. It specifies CASSYGDSYEQYF.

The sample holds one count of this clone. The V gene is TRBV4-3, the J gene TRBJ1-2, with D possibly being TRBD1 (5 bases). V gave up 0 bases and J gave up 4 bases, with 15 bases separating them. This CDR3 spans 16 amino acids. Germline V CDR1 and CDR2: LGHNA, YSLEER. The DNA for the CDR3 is TGCGCCAGCAGCCAAGACCCCTCGGACACGCTCTATGGCTACACCTTC. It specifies CASSQDPSDTLYGYTF.

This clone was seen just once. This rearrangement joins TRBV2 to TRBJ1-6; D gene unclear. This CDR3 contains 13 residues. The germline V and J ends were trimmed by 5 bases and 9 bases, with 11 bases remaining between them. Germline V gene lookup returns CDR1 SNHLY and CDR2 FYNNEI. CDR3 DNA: TGTGCCAGCAGTTCGGGTAGTGTTTCACCCCTCCACTTT. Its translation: CASSSGSVSPLHF.

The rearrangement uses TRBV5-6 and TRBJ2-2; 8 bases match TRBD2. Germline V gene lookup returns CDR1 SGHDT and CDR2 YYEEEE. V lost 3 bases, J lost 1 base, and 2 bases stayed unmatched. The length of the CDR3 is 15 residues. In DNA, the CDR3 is TGTGCCAGCAGCTGGACTAGCCGGAACACCGGGGAGCTGTTTTTT. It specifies CASSWTSRNTGELFF. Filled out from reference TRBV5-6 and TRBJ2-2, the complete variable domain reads DAGVTQSPTHLIKTRGQQVTLRCSPKSGHDTVSWYQQALGQGPQFIFQYYEEEERQRGNFPDRFSGHQFPNYSSELNVNALLLGDSALYLCASSWTSRNTGELFFGEGSRLTVL.

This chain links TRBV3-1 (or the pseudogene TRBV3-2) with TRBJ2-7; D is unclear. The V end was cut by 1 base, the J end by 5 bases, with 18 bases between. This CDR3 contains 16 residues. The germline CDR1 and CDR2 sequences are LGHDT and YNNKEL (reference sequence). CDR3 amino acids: CASSQGRRTASHEQYF. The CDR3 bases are TGTGCCAGCAGCCAAGGTCGTAGGACCGCGAGCCACGAGCAGTACTTC.

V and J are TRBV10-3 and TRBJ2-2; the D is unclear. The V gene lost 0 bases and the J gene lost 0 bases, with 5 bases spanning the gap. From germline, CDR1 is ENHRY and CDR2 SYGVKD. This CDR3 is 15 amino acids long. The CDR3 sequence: CAISESLTNTGELFF. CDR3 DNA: TGTGCCATCAGTGAGTCGCTCACGAACACCGGGGAGCTGTTTTTT.

The CDR3 protein is CASSFGGGNTEAFF. CDR3 in DNA: TGTGCCAGCAGCTTTGGGGGCGGGAACACTGAAGCTTTCTTT. The V call is TRBV7-3, the J call TRBJ1-1; a weak D match, TRBD1 (6 bases). CDR1 and CDR2 (germline): SGHTA, FQGTGA. Trimming removed 3 bases at V and 1 base at J, with 9 bases between. CDR3 size: 14 residues.

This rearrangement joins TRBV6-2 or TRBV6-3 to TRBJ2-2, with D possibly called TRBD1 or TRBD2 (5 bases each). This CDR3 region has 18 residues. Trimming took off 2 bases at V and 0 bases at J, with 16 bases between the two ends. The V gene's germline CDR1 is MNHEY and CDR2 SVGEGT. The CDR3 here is CASSYLGRGHSNTGELFF. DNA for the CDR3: TGTGCCAGCAGTTACCTTGGGAGAGGACACTCGAACACCGGGGAGCTGTTTTTT.

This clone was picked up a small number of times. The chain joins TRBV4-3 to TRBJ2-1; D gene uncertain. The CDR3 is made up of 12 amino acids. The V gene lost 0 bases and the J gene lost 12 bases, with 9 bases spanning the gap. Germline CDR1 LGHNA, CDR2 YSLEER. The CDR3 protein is CASSQDHNRQFF. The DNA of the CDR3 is TGCGCCAGCAGCCAAGACCACAATCGGCAGTTCTTC.

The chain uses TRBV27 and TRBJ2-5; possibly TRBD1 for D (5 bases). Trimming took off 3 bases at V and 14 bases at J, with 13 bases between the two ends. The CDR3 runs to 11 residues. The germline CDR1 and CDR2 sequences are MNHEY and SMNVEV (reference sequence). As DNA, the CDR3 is TGTGCCAGCAGTTTTAATGTGGGGCTTTACTTC. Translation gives CASSFNVGLYF.

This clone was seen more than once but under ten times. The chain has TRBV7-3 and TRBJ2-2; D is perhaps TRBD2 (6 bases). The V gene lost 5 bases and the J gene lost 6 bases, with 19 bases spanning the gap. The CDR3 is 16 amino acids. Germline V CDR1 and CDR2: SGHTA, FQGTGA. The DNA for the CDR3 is TGTGCCAGCAGCCCCCTTAGCGGCCTTCAACCCGGGGAGCTGTTTTTT. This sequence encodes CASSPLSGLQPGELFF.

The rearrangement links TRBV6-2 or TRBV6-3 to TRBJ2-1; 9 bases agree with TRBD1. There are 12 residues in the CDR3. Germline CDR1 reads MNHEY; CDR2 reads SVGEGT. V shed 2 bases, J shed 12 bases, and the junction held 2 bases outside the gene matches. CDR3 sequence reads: CASSYPDRGQFF. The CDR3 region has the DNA TGTGCCAGCAGTTACCCGGACAGGGGGCAGTTCTTC.

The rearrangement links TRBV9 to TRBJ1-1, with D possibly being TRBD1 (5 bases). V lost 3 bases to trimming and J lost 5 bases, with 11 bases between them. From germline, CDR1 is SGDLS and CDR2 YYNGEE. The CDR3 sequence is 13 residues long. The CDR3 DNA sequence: TGTGCCAGCAGCGCTGGGGGGGGGACTGAAGCTTTCTTT. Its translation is CASSAGGGTEAFF.

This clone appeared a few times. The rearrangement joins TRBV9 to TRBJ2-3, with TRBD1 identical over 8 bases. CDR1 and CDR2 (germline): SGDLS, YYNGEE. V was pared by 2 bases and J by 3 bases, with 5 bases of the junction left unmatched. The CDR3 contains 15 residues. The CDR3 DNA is TGTGCCAGCAGCGTCGGGACAGGCAGTACAGATACGCAGTATTTT. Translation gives CASSVGTGSTDTQYF.

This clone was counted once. CDR3 in amino acids: CASSLARGGETQYF. DNA for the CDR3: TGTGCCAGTAGCCTCGCCAGGGGGGGAGAGACCCAGTACTTC. V and J are TRBV19 and TRBJ2-5; D might be TRBD1 or TRBD2, each matching 7 bases. The CDR3 length is 14 residues. The V end lost 6 bases, the J end lost 4 bases, and 15 bases lay between the germline ends. Germline CDR1 reads LNHDA; CDR2 reads SQIVND (reference sequence).

The CDR3 nucleotides are TGTGCCAGTTCGAGGACAGGGCTAGCTTTCTTT. Encoded protein: CASSRTGLAFF. This rearrangement joins TRBV19 to TRBJ1-1, with 8 nucleotides matching TRBD1. The V and J ends lost 8 bases and 10 bases, in that order; junction bases with no gene match: 6. CDR3 size: 11 residues. Germline lookup yields CDR1 LNHDA and CDR2 SQIVND (reference sequence). The variable domain in full, completed from reference TRBV19 and TRBJ1-1, reads DGGITQSPKYLFRKEGQNVTLSCEQNLNHDAMYWYRQDPGQGLRLIYYSQIVNDFQKGDIAEGYSVSREKKESFPLTVTSAQKNPTAFYLCASSRTGLAFFGQGTRLTVV.

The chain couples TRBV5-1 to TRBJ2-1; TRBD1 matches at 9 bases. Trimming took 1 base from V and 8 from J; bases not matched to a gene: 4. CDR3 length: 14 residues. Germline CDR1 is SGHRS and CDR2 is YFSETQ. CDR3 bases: TGCGCCAGCAGCTTGAGAACAGGGGGCTATGAGCAGTTCTTC. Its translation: CASSLRTGGYEQFF.

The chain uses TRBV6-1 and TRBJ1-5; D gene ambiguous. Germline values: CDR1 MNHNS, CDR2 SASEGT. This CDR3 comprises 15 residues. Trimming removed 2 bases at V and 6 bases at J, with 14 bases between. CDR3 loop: CASSESGVVGQPQHF. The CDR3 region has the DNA TGTGCCAGCAGTGAAAGTGGGGTCGTTGGTCAGCCCCAGCATTTT.

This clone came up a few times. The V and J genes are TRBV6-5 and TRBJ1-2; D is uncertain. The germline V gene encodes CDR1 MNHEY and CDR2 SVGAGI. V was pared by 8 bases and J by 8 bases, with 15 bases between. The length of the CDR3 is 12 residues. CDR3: CASGADIYGYTF. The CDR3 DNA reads TGTGCCAGCGGAGCTGACATATACGGCTACACCTTC.

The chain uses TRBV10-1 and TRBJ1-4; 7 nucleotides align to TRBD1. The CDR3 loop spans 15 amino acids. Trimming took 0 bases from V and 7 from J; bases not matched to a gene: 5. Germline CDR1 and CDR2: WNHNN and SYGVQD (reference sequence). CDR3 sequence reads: CASSESGQTGEKLFF. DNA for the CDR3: TGCGCCAGCAGTGAGTCGGGACAGACCGGTGAAAAACTGTTTTTT.

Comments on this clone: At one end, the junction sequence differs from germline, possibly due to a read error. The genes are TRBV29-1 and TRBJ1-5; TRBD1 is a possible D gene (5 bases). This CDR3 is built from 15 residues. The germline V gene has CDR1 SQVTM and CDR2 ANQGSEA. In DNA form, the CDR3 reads TGTGCAGTCTCGTCTTTTTGGGGACCCGATCAGCCCCAGCATTTT. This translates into CAVSSFWGPDQPQHF.

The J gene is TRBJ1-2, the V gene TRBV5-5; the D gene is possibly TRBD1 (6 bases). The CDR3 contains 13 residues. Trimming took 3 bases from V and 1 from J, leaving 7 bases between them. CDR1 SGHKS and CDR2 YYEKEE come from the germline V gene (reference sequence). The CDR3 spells CASSSQGNYGYTF. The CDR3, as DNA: TGTGCCAGCAGCTCACAGGGTAACTATGGCTACACCTTC.

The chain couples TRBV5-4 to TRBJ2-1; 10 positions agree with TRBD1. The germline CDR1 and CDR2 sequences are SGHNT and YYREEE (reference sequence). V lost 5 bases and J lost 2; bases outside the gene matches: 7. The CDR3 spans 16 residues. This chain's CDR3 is CASRTGGANTYNEQFF. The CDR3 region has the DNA TGTGCCAGCAGGACAGGGGGCGCGAATACCTACAATGAGCAGTTCTTC.